Listed here is a single T cell receptor beta chain. The CDR3 runs to 16 residues. Germline CDR1 and CDR2: SGHNT and YENEEA. With 4 bases removed from V and 0 bases from J, the gap between germline ends came to 12 bases. The data are from a study of blood T cell repertoires in COVID-19. Overall study: The United States, Italy and Spain supplied acute and convalescent COVID-19 samples. PBMCs, B-cell-depleted T cells, or T cells were the source of the cDNA or gDNA that made up the material.

In the original analysis: Amplification of reference gene primers was used by the study to estimate nucleated cell counts. Sequencing was performed with immunoSEQ multiplex PCR; in TCRdb, only in-frame clones are kept and a portion is missing. V, J and clone size are those of that table, while D and trimming were read from the DNA. The sample yields about 250,000 clones, about 80% seen once. The source is an elderly man with acute or convalescent COVID-19. The J gene is TRBJ1-4, the V gene TRBV11-3, with D uncertain. The sequencing sample was made of peripheral blood. CDR3: CASSSVFTATNEKLFF. The CDR3 DNA follows: TGTGCCAGCAGCTCTGTATTTACTGCAACTAATGAAAAACTGTTTTTT.